This entry lists 14 T cell receptor beta chains sequenced from one sample in a study of graft-versus-host responses after intestinal transplantation. No antigen is known for these receptors. Method: immunoSEQ multiplex PCR; TCRdb's copy keeps in-frame clones and lacks some. Here the sample spans about 86,000 clones, roughly 90% being singletons. The material sequenced was unstimulated CD4+ T cells sorted from spleen or lymph node cells, taken before transplant. Source of these receptors: a human donor who was the organ donor for an intestinal transplant.

The chain employs TRBV6-4 and TRBJ2-7, with 7 bases lining up with TRBD2. CDR3 length: 17 residues. CDR1 is MRHNA, CDR2 SNTAGT, per germline. The ends lost 6 bases at V and 3 bases at J; junction bases unmatched: 17. The CDR3 coding sequence is TGTGCCAGCAGCCCACCCTGGGAGGGAGAAAACCTCTACGAGCAGTACTTC. Protein product: CASSPPWEGENLYEQYF.

The chain joins TRBV5-6 to TRBJ1-1; no definite D call. The CDR3 is made up of 13 amino acids. From germline, CDR1 is SGHDT and CDR2 YYEEEE. V gave up 4 bases and J gave up 3 bases, with 10 bases separating them. The CDR3 reads CASSGSRDTEAFF. CDR3 in DNA: TGTGCCAGCAGCGGGTCTCGGGACACTGAAGCTTTCTTT.

This rearrangement joins TRBV19 to TRBJ2-3; 10 bases fit TRBD2. The germline V gene encodes CDR1 LNHDA and CDR2 SQIVND (reference sequence). This CDR3 has 18 residues. The junction had 17 bases not matched to a gene; V was cut back by 10 bases and J by 1 base. The CDR3 is CATSKGGLATLRTDTQYF. In DNA form, the CDR3 reads TGTGCCACCTCCAAGGGGGGACTAGCGACCCTACGCACAGATACGCAGTATTTT.

This chain uses TRBV2 with TRBJ1-5; no firm D call. This CDR3 is built from 13 residues. V lost 6 bases to trimming and J lost 3 bases, with 9 bases between them. Germline CDR1 SNHLY, CDR2 FYNNEI. CDR3 in amino acids: CASREDSNQPQHF. The CDR3 DNA is TGTGCCAGCAGAGAGGACTCCAATCAGCCCCAGCATTTT.

The V and J genes are TRBV5-4 and TRBJ2-5, with 12 bases identical to TRBD2. The CDR3 is 15 amino acids. With V trimmed by 3 bases and J by 3 bases, 3 bases remained unmatched. Germline CDR1 SGHNT, CDR2 YYREEE (reference sequence). The CDR3 DNA is TGTGCCAGCAGCTCCCGACTAGCGGGGGAAGAGACCCAGTACTTC. This encodes CASSSRLAGEETQYF.

The chain recombines TRBV6-5 with TRBJ1-2; a weak D match, TRBD1 (6 bases). V was clipped by 8 bases and J by 6 bases, with 16 bases between them. This CDR3 spans 13 amino acids. The germline CDR1 and CDR2 sequences are MNHEY and SVGAGI. The CDR3 sequence: CASAKTRTDGYTF. The CDR3 coding sequence is TGTGCCAGCGCAAAGACCCGGACAGATGGCTACACCTTC.

The chain employs TRBV27 and TRBJ2-1; 14 bases align to TRBD2. The V segment lost 4 bases and the J segment 6 bases; nucleotides outside the gene matches: 5. In germline, CDR1 is MNHEY, CDR2 SMNVEV (reference sequence). The CDR3 extends over 16 amino acids. CDR3 sequence reads: CASSSPTSGGVNEQFF. DNA of the CDR3: TGTGCCAGCAGTTCCCCGACTAGCGGGGGGGTCAATGAGCAGTTCTTC.

This clone has only one observation. The chain employs TRBV7-2 and TRBJ2-1, with D possibly being TRBD2 (5 bases). Germline CDR1 reads SGHTA; CDR2 reads FQGNSA. The CDR3 extends over 13 amino acids. Trimming took off 3 bases at V and 4 bases at J, with 7 bases between the two ends. CDR3 loop: CASSFTRYNEQFF. CDR3 DNA: TGTGCCAGCAGCTTTACTAGGTACAATGAGCAGTTCTTC.

This clone was seen a handful of times. This chain links TRBV7-9 with TRBJ2-2; D not certain. This CDR3 contains 16 residues. V lost 5 bases and J 6 bases, leaving 19 bases between the germline ends. Looked up from germline, CDR1 is SEHNR and CDR2 is FQNEAQ (reference sequence). In DNA, the CDR3 is TGTGCCAGCAGCCCATCCCTTGCAGGTTTCGCCGGGGAGCTGTTTTTT. Its translation: CASSPSLAGFAGELFF.

V gene TRBV6-5 combines with J gene TRBJ2-1; TRBD2 is a possible D gene (7 bases). Trimming stripped 2 bases from V and 8 bases from J, with 16 bases between. CDR3 length: 15 residues. Germline CDR1 is MNHEY and CDR2 is SVGAGI. The CDR3 protein is CASSYGQTSFHEQFF. CDR3 nucleotides: TGTGCCAGCAGTTACGGACAGACTAGCTTCCATGAGCAGTTCTTC.

The chain employs TRBV19 and TRBJ2-1, with 9 bases fitting TRBD2. J was trimmed by 2 bases and V by 5 bases; bases with no gene match: 10. Germline V lookup: CDR1 LNHDA, CDR2 SQIVND (reference sequence). This CDR3 has 17 residues. CDR3 sequence (DNA): TGTGCCAGTAGTCCCCCTTTGAGACTAGCGGCCTACAATGAGCAGTTCTTC. Translating it yields CASSPPLRLAAYNEQFF.

The V gene is TRBV7-8, the J gene TRBJ2-5, with D perhaps TRBD2 (6 bases). The V and J ends lost 5 bases and 4 bases respectively, with 14 bases between them. Germline CDR1 is SGHVS and CDR2 is FQNEAQ. CDR3 length: 14 residues. In nucleotides, the CDR3 is TGTGCCAGCAGCCCACTCAGGCGGGGAGAGACCCAGTACTTC. Encoded protein: CASSPLRRGETQYF.

A remark on this clone: Within the sample, other DNA sequences also encode this same CDR3. The chain has TRBV6-5 and TRBJ2-3; D is possibly TRBD2 (5 bases). Per germline, CDR1 MNHEY and CDR2 SVGAGI. The CDR3 length is 11 residues. V dropped 4 bases and J dropped 8 bases, with 7 bases sitting between them. CDR3: CASSSGGTQYF. CDR3 sequence (DNA): TGTGCCAGCAGTTCCGGAGGTACGCAGTATTTT.

The CDR3 nucleotides read TGCGCCAGCAGCCCCAGCTCCTACAATGAGCAGTTCTTC. It translates to CASSPSSYNEQFF. The rearrangement uses TRBV5-1 and TRBJ2-1; D is unclear. This CDR3 has 13 amino acids. Looked up from germline, CDR1 is SGHRS and CDR2 is YFSETQ. V was pared by 4 bases and J by 0 bases, with 5 bases between.